This T cell receptor (beta chain) comes out of a study of blood T cell repertoires in COVID-19 (dated by TCRdb to about 2020). As for the study more broadly: Samples from collaborators originated in the United States, Italy and Spain and spanned both the acute and convalescent phases of COVID-19. The prospective study material was composed of cDNA or gDNA derived from T cells, B-cell-depleted T cells, or PBMCs. Deeply sampled blood TCRbeta repertoires from subjects exposed to, actively infected with, or recovered from COVID-19 were included in the dataset. The repertoires were released in a freely available public database meant as a resource for research on the immune response to SARS-CoV-2. Samples came from the ongoing ImmuneRACE study (first 160 participants) plus 1,254 subjects from 6 global collaborators. Sample metadata almost always included a de-identified subject ID, COVID-19 status, age in years and sex. Where HLA class I and class II types were available, the types were taken from metadata supplied by the sample provider, not from assay-based typing. Broader findings and caveats from the paper: Clinical and demographic metadata were provided uncurated, with the amount varying by source and participant.

CDR1 and CDR2 (MNHNY, SVGAGI) derive from the germline V gene (reference sequence). Inclusive of the bounding cysteine and phenylalanine, the CDR3 is 14 residues long. The read is trimmed to its CDR3 DNA, 42 bases read in frame from base 1. V and J are truncated by 2 bases and 6 bases respectively, leaving an intervening sequence of 10 bases. The immunoSEQ Assay, a bias-controlled multiplex PCR, was used to amplify TCRbeta CDR3 regions from genomic DNA. In the paper's pipeline: The number of nucleated cells in each sample was estimated by amplification of reference gene primers within the assay. Sequence reads were collapsed and filtered to measure the absolute abundance of every unique TCRbeta CDR3 rearrangement. For each sample, productive Simpson clonality was calculated as the square root of Simpson's diversity index across productive rearrangements. TCRdb stores this immuneACCESS table with in-frame sequences only. Part of the clones is absent; in the studies checked, under half of the shortfall reflects unresolved V genes, and no reason is known for the rest. V and J calls and clone size are those listed in that table; D and trimming were worked out from the DNA. In all, the sample holds more than 65,000 clones, and about 88% of those were seen once. The ten largest make up approximately 9.3% of the sample.

Worth noting for this clone: Its antigen is not yet known. No base qualities exist here, and no much larger clone lies one base off it.

The collaborating institutions used their own protocols to collect whole blood in K2EDTA tubes. For TCRbeta analysis, collaborator samples were shipped as frozen whole blood, as isolated PBMCs, or as DNA extracted from either sample type. The sequence joins TRBV6-6 to TRBJ2-2; the D gene cannot be resolved reliably. Sequenced input: peripheral blood. The sequence derives from a man in his fifties with acute or convalescent COVID-19. The CDR3 region reads CASSYISGSGELFF. At the DNA level, the sequence is TGTGCCAGCAGTTACATCTCGGGTTCCGGGGAGCTGTTTTTT.